This entry lists 9 T cell receptor beta chains sequenced from one sample in a study of cytomegalovirus exposure and HLA in healthy donors. Amplification used 60 Vbeta primers and 13 Jbeta primers. Profiled with immunoSEQ multiplex PCR; TCRdb holds only in-frame clones, not every one. The sample includes some 140,000 clones, around 85% of them seen just once. Sequencing was performed on PBMCs. These receptors were collected from a woman aged 50 to 60 in good health and CMV-seropositive.

The rearrangement uses TRBV18 and TRBJ2-5; D is perhaps TRBD2 (5 bases). Germline CDR1 KGHSH, CDR2 LQKENI. Trimming shortened V by 3 bases and J by 2 bases, and 13 bases separated the two germline ends. The CDR3 has 15 amino acids. CDR3 residues: CASSPNTGYQETQYF. In DNA form, the CDR3 reads TGTGCCAGCTCACCTAATACGGGATATCAAGAGACCCAGTACTTC.

The J gene is TRBJ1-4, the V gene TRBV11-2; D unresolved. The CDR3 contains 16 residues. Germline CDR1 SGHAT, CDR2 FQNNGV. Trimming left V 6 bases short and J 0 bases short, with 14 bases between. The CDR3 reads CASRSQAGATNEKLFF. CDR3 bases: TGTGCCAGCAGATCTCAAGCGGGCGCAACTAATGAAAAACTGTTTTTT.

The V gene is TRBV6-5, the J gene TRBJ1-1, with D possibly being TRBD1 (5 bases). Trimming left V 2 bases short and J 4 bases short, with 11 bases between. Germline V gene sequence: CDR1 MNHEY, CDR2 SVGAGI. The CDR3 consists of 14 residues. CDR3 DNA sequence: TGTGCCAGCAGTTACAGGGGAGGGAGCACTGAAGCTTTCTTT. This codes for CASSYRGGSTEAFF.

The gene calls are TRBV28 and TRBJ1-5, with D hard to call. Looked up from germline, CDR1 is MDHEN and CDR2 is SYDVKM. The ends were cut back, 5 bases at V and 3 bases at J, with 5 bases in the middle. The CDR3 covers 12 residues. In DNA, the CDR3 is TGTGCCAGCAGTCCCCTCAATCAGCCCCAGCATTTT. Its protein product is CASSPLNQPQHF.

The chain carries TRBV18 and TRBJ2-1, with a weak D call TRBD1 (6 bases). The V end lost 0 bases, the J end lost 7 bases, and 19 bases lay between the germline ends. Germline lookup yields CDR1 KGHSH and CDR2 LQKENI. CDR3 length: 17 residues. CDR3 amino acids: CASSPPPILGARNEQFF. CDR3 nucleotides: TGTGCCAGCTCACCACCTCCAATTTTGGGGGCGAGGAATGAGCAGTTCTTC.

The chain recombines TRBV6-1 with TRBJ1-2; the D is unclear. Germline CDR1 is MNHNS and CDR2 is SASEGT. Deletions cut 0 bases from V and 4 bases from J, with 9 bases between. The CDR3 totals 14 residues. CDR3 DNA sequence: TGTGCCAGCAGTGAAGCCGTACAGACCTATGGCTACACCTTC. Encoded protein: CASSEAVQTYGYTF.

This chain joins TRBV9 and TRBJ1-1; 8 nucleotides align to TRBD1. Germline V gives CDR1 SGDLS, CDR2 YYNGEE. V dropped 0 bases and J dropped 10; count of bases not matched to a gene: 11. The CDR3 totals 15 residues. The CDR3 sequence: CASSVVKGTGGSAFF. The CDR3 DNA reads TGTGCCAGCAGCGTAGTAAAAGGCACAGGGGGATCAGCTTTCTTT.

This clone was picked up one time. The rearrangement links TRBV30 to TRBJ2-1, with TRBD2 matching over 14 bases. The CDR3 length is 16 residues. Germline CDR1 and CDR2: GTSNPN and SVGIG (reference sequence). The ends lost 8 bases at V and 4 bases at J; junction bases unmatched: 10. This chain's CDR3 is CARDPGLAGGYNEQFF. CDR3 nucleotides: TGTGCCCGTGATCCCGGACTAGCGGGAGGATACAATGAGCAGTTCTTC.

This clone occurred a few times. This chain links TRBV6-5 with TRBJ1-4; D is ambiguous. The CDR3 runs to 15 residues. Germline CDR1 reads MNHEY; CDR2 reads SVGAGI. Trimming cost V 2 bases and J 0 bases, with 7 bases left between them. CDR3 protein: CASSYMAATNEKLFF. CDR3 DNA sequence: TGTGCCAGCAGTTACATGGCAGCAACTAATGAAAAACTGTTTTTT.